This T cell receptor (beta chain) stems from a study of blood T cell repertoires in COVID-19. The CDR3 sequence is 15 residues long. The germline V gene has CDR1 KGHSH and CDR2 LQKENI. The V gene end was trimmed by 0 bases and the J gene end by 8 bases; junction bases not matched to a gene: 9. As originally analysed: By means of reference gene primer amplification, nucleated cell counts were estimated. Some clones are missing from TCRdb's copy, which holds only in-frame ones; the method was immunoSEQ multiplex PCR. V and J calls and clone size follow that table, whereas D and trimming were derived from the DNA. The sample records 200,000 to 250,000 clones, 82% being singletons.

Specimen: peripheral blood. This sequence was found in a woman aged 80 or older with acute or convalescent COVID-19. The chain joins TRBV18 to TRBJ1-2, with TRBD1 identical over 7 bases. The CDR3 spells CASSPPAAGGSGYTF. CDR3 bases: TGTGCCAGCTCACCACCGGCCGCAGGGGGTAGCGGCTACACCTTC.